The TCR beta chain described here comes from a study of T cell repertoires in cytomegalovirus infection. Overall study: Public TCR beta signatures indicated both CMV infection and matching HLA type.

Study results and caveats: CMV-specific TCR beta clonotypes restricted by HLA-C were the ones dominating the ex vivo response. People with CMV and the relevant HLA were identified by cumulative public TCR beta family frequency.

MiXCR, run by TCRdb on the reads, gives a single entry per CDR3 protein. The data show approximately 700,000 distinct CDR3 sequences, about 40% seen once. This clonotype was recorded a few times. Antigen unknown. The V and J ends lost 3 bases and 0 bases respectively, with 12 bases between them. Germline CDR1 reads KGHSH; CDR2 reads LQKENI. This CDR3 is 16 amino acids long. The sequence derives from a human donor in good health (CMV status not recorded). Some clones in this sample may be carry-over from other donors' samples. The sample consisted of PBMCs. The V call is TRBV18, the J call TRBJ2-1; D is unclear. The CDR3 DNA is TGTGCCAGCTCACCTCTGGCGCAAAGCTCCTACAATGAGCAGTTCTTC. Translation gives CASSPLAQSSYNEQFF. The full variable domain, with the rest looked up from reference TRBV18 and TRBJ2-1, is NAGVMQNPRHLVRRRGQEARLRCSPMKGHSHVYWYRQLPEEGLKFMVYLQKENIIDESGMPKERFSAEFPKEGPSILRIQQVVRGDSAAYFCASSPLAQSSYNEQFFGPGTRLTVL.